These T cell receptor beta chains were read from a single sample in a study of cytomegalovirus exposure and HLA in healthy donors. The repertoire was sequenced with immunoSEQ multiplex PCR; TCRdb's copy has only in-frame clones and lacks some. Counted here are about 120,000 clones, under 80% occurring once; the ten biggest clones make up approximately 30%. Sequences were obtained from PBMCs. The receptor source for this set is a man aged 55 to 69 in good health and CMV-seropositive. The CDR3 runs from the conserved cysteine through the conserved F or W. A D gene is named only where the DNA matches it firmly. Clone size is shown for a subset of rows, as once, few, many or a class of expanded clone.

size	D	V	J	DNA	CDR3
few	NA	TRBV5-1	TRBJ1-2	TGCGCCAGCAGCTCGGACAGTATGGTCGACTATGGCTACACCTTC	CASSSDSMVDYGYTF
NA	NA	TRBV4-1	TRBJ1-5	TGCGCCAGCAGCCAAGCGAGGACAGTACTAAATCAGCCCCAGCATTTT	CASSQARTVLNQPQHF
NA	TRBD2	TRBV6-4	TRBJ2-1	TGTGCCAGCAGTCGGACTAGCGGGAACTCCTACAATGAGCAGTTCTTC	CASSRTSGNSYNEQFF
few	NA	TRBV7-3	TRBJ2-3	TGTGCCAGCAGCTCCCCGGGTATTAGCACAGATACGCAGTATTTT	CASSSPGISTDTQYF
NA	NA	TRBV2	TRBJ2-7	TGTGCCAGCTACCGACAGGCGAGATCCTACGAGCAGTACTTC	CASYRQARSYEQYF
NA	NA	TRBV6-6	TRBJ2-5	TGTGCCAGCAGACGTAGCGGCTACCAAGAGACCCAGTACTTC	CASRRSGYQETQYF
NA	NA	TRBV5-5	TRBJ2-6	TGTGCCAGCAGCTTGCACTCTGGGGCCAACGTCCTGACTTTC	CASSLHSGANVLTF
NA	NA	TRBV2	TRBJ2-4	TGTGCCAGCAGGAGAGACGGGATAGCCAAAAACATTCAGTACTTC	CASRRDGIAKNIQYF
NA	TRBD1	TRBV5-1	TRBJ1-1	TGCGCCAGCAGCTTGGAGGGACAGGGAAGGAGGACTGAAGCTTTCTTT	CASSLEGQGRRTEAFF
NA	NA	TRBV6-5	TRBJ1-2	TGTGCCAGCAGTTCAGGGGTTCTCGGCTACACCTTC	CASSSGVLGYTF
once	NA	TRBV19	TRBJ1-6	TGTGCCAGTAGCCCCCGGGCGAGGGATAATTCACCCCTCCACTTT	CASSPRARDNSPLHF
NA	NA	TRBV7-6	TRBJ2-7	TGTGCCAGCACCCCCCTTTTGCGGAGCTCCTACGAGCAGTACTTC	CASTPLLRSSYEQYF
NA	NA	TRBV10-1	TRBJ2-2	TGCGCCAGCAGTGAACTCCGGACCGGGGAGCTGTTTTTT	CASSELRTGELFF
once	NA	TRBV29-1	TRBJ2-1	TGCAGCGTTGGAGGGTTAGTTATCAAAGGTGAGCAGTTCTTC	CSVGGLVIKGEQFF
NA	TRBD1	TRBV7-3	TRBJ2-1	TGTGCCAGCAGCCGGACAGGGGTGTACAATGAGCAGTTCTTC	CASSRTGVYNEQFF
few	NA	TRBV11-3	TRBJ2-3	TGTGCCAGCAGCCCGACTAGAGGGGCAGATACGCAGTATTTT	CASSPTRGADTQYF
NA	NA	TRBV7-2	TRBJ2-3	TGTGCCAGCAGCTTAGCGGTTGGCGGAGACACAGATACGCAGTATTTT	CASSLAVGGDTDTQYF
NA	NA	TRBV6-4	TRBJ2-3	TGTGCCAGCAGTGACTCGACCCAGGGATACACAGATACGCAGTATTTT	CASSDSTQGYTDTQYF
NA	NA	TRBV18	TRBJ2-7	TGTGCCAGCTCTTTAGGACAGCCCGAGTGGTACGAGCAGTACTTC	CASSLGQPEWYEQYF
once	NA	TRBV29-1	TRBJ1-4	TGCAGCGTTGAAGGGGGGCTAGGTGAAAAACTGTTTTTT	CSVEGGLGEKLFF
NA	NA	TRBV7-8	TRBJ2-1	TGTGCCAGCAGCCCGGTCGGCGGAGTCTACAATGAGCAGTTCTTC	CASSPVGGVYNEQFF
NA	NA	TRBV6-1	TRBJ1-1	TGTGCCAGCAGAGTGGGAGGGACGAACACTGAAGCTTTCTTT	CASRVGGTNTEAFF
NA	TRBD2	TRBV30	TRBJ2-1	TGTGCCTGGAGACCTAGCGGGAGAACCTACAATGAGCAGTTCTTC	CAWRPSGRTYNEQFF
NA	TRBD1	TRBV5-1	TRBJ2-2	TGCGCCAGCAGCTTGTTCGAGGGGGCGGACGGGGAGCTGTTTTTT	CASSLFEGADGELFF
NA	TRBD1	TRBV5-1	TRBJ2-7	TGCGCCAGCAGATTGACAGGGGGGGACTCCTACGAGCAGTACTTC	CASRLTGGDSYEQYF
NA	TRBD2	TRBV4-2	TRBJ2-3	TGTGCCAGCAGCCAAGATGGAGCGGGGGGAGGGGCAGATACGCAGTATTTT	CASSQDGAGGGADTQYF
NA	TRBD2	TRBV7-6	TRBJ2-1	TGTGCCAGCAGCTTAGCGGGGGGTAGCGGGGGGGCGGTTTACAATGAGCAGTTCTTC	CASSLAGGSGGAVYNEQFF
NA	NA	TRBV7-8	TRBJ2-4	TGTGCCAGCAGCTTAGCTGGTCGCGGAAACATTCAGTACTTC	CASSLAGRGNIQYF
NA	TRBD1	TRBV2	TRBJ2-5	TGTGCCAGTACAGGGGCCCGAGAGACCCAGTACTTC	CASTGARETQYF
NA	NA	TRBV19	TRBJ1-2	TGTGCCAGTAGTAATCAGGGAACCTACAACTATGGCTACACCTTC	CASSNQGTYNYGYTF
NA	NA	TRBV10-2	TRBJ1-6	TGCGCCAGCTCTCGGGGGAATTATTCACCCCTCCACTTT	CASSRGNYSPLHF
few	TRBD1	TRBV6-1	TRBJ2-7	TGTGCCAGCAGTGAACCCGGACAGGGGGCCCCCTACGAGCAGTACTTC	CASSEPGQGAPYEQYF
NA	NA	TRBV19	TRBJ2-1	TGTGCCAGTAGTAGCCGGGCCCCGCCGCGGGATGAGCAGTTCTTC	CASSSRAPPRDEQFF
once	NA	TRBV9	TRBJ1-1	TGTGCCAGCAGCGTAGCTCGGAACACTGAAGCTTTCTTT	CASSVARNTEAFF
NA	NA	TRBV6-5	TRBJ1-2	TGTGCCAGCAGTTATCAACCCAAAGGCGGGTATGGCTACACCTTC	CASSYQPKGGYGYTF
NA	NA	TRBV5-6	TRBJ1-5	TGTGCCAGCAGCTGGAATGGTGGAGGATCCCCGCCCCAGCATTTT	CASSWNGGGSPPQHF
NA	NA	TRBV19	TRBJ2-1	TGTGCCAGTAGTTCACCCCTTGGGCCCTCCTACAATGAGCAGTTCTTC	CASSSPLGPSYNEQFF
NA	NA	TRBV7-9	TRBJ1-2	TGTGCCAGCAGCTTCGGACAGATCTATGGCTACACCTTC	CASSFGQIYGYTF
NA	NA	TRBV7-9	TRBJ2-7	TGTGCCAGCAGCTTACCGGAGATAAACTACGAGCAGTACTTC	CASSLPEINYEQYF
NA	TRBD2	TRBV7-2	TRBJ2-7	TGTGCCAGCAGCTTAGGGGGAGGGCCGAAATCCCGCGAGCAGTACTTC	CASSLGGGPKSREQYF
few	TRBD1	TRBV5-4	TRBJ1-1	TGTGCCAGCAGCTTGCAGGGGGCTCGAACTGAAGCTTTCTTT	CASSLQGARTEAFF
NA	NA	TRBV7-2	TRBJ1-1	TGTGCCAGCAGCCCAACAACCTACACTGAAGCTTTCTTT	CASSPTTYTEAFF
NA	TRBD2	TRBV27	TRBJ2-1	TGTGCCAGCAGTCCCGGGGCTAGCGGAAACTCCTACAATGAGCAGTTCTTC	CASSPGASGNSYNEQFF
NA	NA	TRBV19	TRBJ1-5	TGTGCCAGTAAAACAGCCAATCAGCCCCAGCATTTT	CASKTANQPQHF
NA	NA	TRBV11-2	TRBJ2-1	TGTGCCAGCAGCTTAATTAACGCCCAGGGTAGGGTCGGATTCTTC	CASSLINAQGRVGFF
few	TRBD1	TRBV7-3	TRBJ2-6	TGTGCCAGCAGCTTACCCCCGGGACAGGGAACTACTGGGGCCAACGTCCTGACTTTC	CASSLPPGQGTTGANVLTF
NA	TRBD1	TRBV7-8	TRBJ1-1	TGTGCCAGCAGCTTCGGGACAGCGGTGAACACTGAAGCTTTCTTT	CASSFGTAVNTEAFF
NA	NA	TRBV21-1	TRBJ2-7	TGTGCCAGCAGCAAAGTTATTTTAGGACTAGCGGGGAAAGATTTTTACGAGCAGTACTTC	CASSKVILGLAGKDFYEQYF
NA	TRBD1	TRBV7-9	TRBJ2-7	TGTGCCAGCAGTTCACCGGGACAGGGCCGACGAGAGCAGTACTTC	CASSSPGQGRREQYF
NA	TRBD1	TRBV10-3	TRBJ1-1	TGTGCCATCAGTGACGTTACAGGGGGCACTGAAGCTTTCTTT	CAISDVTGGTEAFF
NA	TRBD2	TRBV9	TRBJ2-1	TGTGCCAGCAGCGCTACTAGCGGGGGAAATGAGCAGTTCTTC	CASSATSGGNEQFF
NA	TRBD1	TRBV6-1	TRBJ1-1	TGTGCCAGCAGCCGACAGGGGAGAACTGAAGCTTTCTTT	CASSRQGRTEAFF
NA	NA	TRBV5-1	TRBJ2-1	TGCGCCAGCAGTCCCCTCAGGGAGGTGTGGAATGAGCAGTTCTTC	CASSPLREVWNEQFF